This T cell receptor beta chain was sequenced for a study of cytomegalovirus exposure and HLA in healthy donors (dated by TCRdb to the late 2010s). Broadly, across the study: An earlier analysis of about 560 of the donors reported 250 to 350 Gb of sequence data and around 120 million unique TCR beta sequences obtained from 150 million to 200 million T cells. Typing coverage differed by locus: A, B, C, DRB1 and DQB1 were typed in about 629-630 donors, DQA1 in approximately 520, DPA1 in some 570, and DPB1 in 450 to 480. HLA typing included class I and class II loci at four-digit resolution. Among 398 genotyped donors of the cohort, an average of approximately 240,000 unique TCR beta nucleotide sequences were sequenced per donor, roughly a sixth of them non-productive. An early release covering roughly 640 HLA-typed donors comprised about 320 gigabases of sequencing data and tens of millions of unique TCR sequences. An earlier analysis of nearly 600 of the donors applied high-throughput TCR beta sequencing to assess whether each TCR beta V gene segment acted as functional or pseudogenic. Donor age, sex, ethnicity and CMV serostatus were collected together with the repertoire data. A later analysis re-analyzed previously published TCR beta repertoires from 550 to 700 donors and added high-resolution HLA genotyping to study TCR occurrence patterns. In a later genetic analysis, genome-wide SNP genotypes for about 65% of the 666 donors were used, and that subset was treated as a discovery cohort. The study aimed to test whether cataloging public T cell receptors could reveal signatures of past pathogen exposure. The study used immunosequencing to profile the T cell repertoires of 666 subjects and linked those repertoires to cytomegalovirus serostatus. The later analysis used no new phenotypic data to find candidate immune exposures, relying instead on TCR beta sequences and their occurrence across donors. Because of strong linkage in the cohort, 5 or 6 DR-DQ haplotypes were treated as single units for association and clustering. Every repertoire in the discovery cohort had been generated on one and the same sequencing platform. The study combined high-throughput TCR immunosequencing, statistical association of individual TCRs with disease status, and machine learning to predict cytomegalovirus infection status. The genetic ancestry cluster associated with self-reported Caucasian donors included over 80% of the approximately 410 genotyped donors. Along with the roughly 670-subject first cohort, a separate validation cohort of over 90 different subjects was used. Overall study results and their limits: Three of the identified cytomegalovirus-associated TCR beta chains were confirmed in vitro to be specific for cytomegalovirus antigens. The study gave a list of under 200 TCR beta chains associated with cytomegalovirus. Correlated functional status among segregating V segments might be attributable to linkage disequilibrium, but an unknown experimental factor could not be ruled out. Compared with the approximately 600-donor mean, donors in an Asian-associated ancestry cluster had fewer N-insertions in productive TCRs, according to a later genetic analysis. A later analysis found that HLA-associated TCR beta chains were more clonally expanded and had lower generation probabilities than equally common non-associated chains. The sequencing pipeline was judged likely to have produced a cluster of highly shared sequence variants as a technical artifact. Most TCR sequences were seen in very few donors, while some public TCRs were found in many individuals. This cohort had only TCR beta chains sequenced, and the lack of alpha or paired-chain data limited which features could be detected. In a later analysis, most CMV-associated TCR beta chains were found to appear HLA-restricted, with HLA associations seemingly driven largely by CMV exposure. Because HLA typing was missing for some donors at each locus, association tests included only the typed subset. Specific HLA alleles were associated with around 18,000 TCR beta sequences at a false discovery rate of 0.05 in a later analysis. Cytomegalovirus status was reported to be diagnosed by the classifier with high specificity and sensitivity in both the original and validation cohorts. For the cohort, immune exposure information was limited to CMV serostatus. A further reported finding was that TCR beta sequences accurately predicted the HLA-A and HLA-B alleles for most subjects in the first cohort. According to the authors, the approach could potentially be generalized to other disease states and immunological phenotypes. Presence/absence analyses assumed roughly uniform sequencing depth across donors, an assumption that may not hold. Because counts were too low, approximately 15 rarely observed V segments, including chromosome 9 orphons, were excluded from the earlier analysis of a few hundred of the donors. When HLA alleles, especially DR and DQ, strongly co-occurred, attributing TCR associations to individual alleles was difficult. In a later analysis, several top co-occurrence clusters were reported to appear linked to parvovirus B19, influenza, CMV and Epstein-Barr virus. A later genetic analysis associated a missense DCLRE1C variant with V-gene and J-gene trimming of TCR beta chains, and an independent cohort replicated the association. Broadly in line with IMGT annotations, most TCR beta V segments showed up in productive rearrangements about 90% or about 30% of the time in an earlier analysis of a few hundred of the donors. A later analysis found that TCR association rates varied across HLA loci, with DRB1 alleles showing the most associated TCRs and HLA-C alleles the fewest.

In regard to this clone: Its antigen is unknown. The sample holds no much larger clone one base away, and base qualities are not on file.

The cohort consisted of hundreds of healthy bone marrow donors. Cohort members were all nominally healthy when sampled, although unrecorded immune exposures were likely present. The donor was CMV seronegative and was included in the group of several hundred seronegative cohort members. A peripheral blood sample was provided by each donor, and peripheral blood mononuclear cells were used for TCR beta sequencing. Genomic DNA was extracted from the blood cell samples with the Qiagen DNeasy Blood Extraction Kit. The library was built by means of the immunoSEQ multiplex PCR assay. For the multiplex PCR, a mixture combining 60 forward primers for TCR Vbeta segments and 13 reverse primers for TCR Jbeta segments was used. A multiplex PCR assay on genomic DNA amplified the CDR3 region of rearranged TCR beta genes. Amplified TCR beta libraries were sequenced as 87-base-pair reads on the Illumina HiSeq System. In the original analysis: A later analysis tallied 75 million to 85 million unique TCR beta chains across the roughly 610 repertoires, and some 12 million of those chains were shared by two or more donors. To remove PCR and sequencing errors, raw reads were error-corrected and collapsed into unique sequences using a nearest-neighbor algorithm that merged closely related sequences. CDR3 sequences were aligned to IMGT reference sequences to assign V, D and J gene segments. For a sequence to be retained, a match of at least six nucleotides to both a V gene segment and a J gene segment was required. A rearrangement was called productive if the CDR3 had no stop codons and remained in frame with V and J, and every other rearrangement was called non-productive. Following IMGT convention, CDR3 was defined as the stretch from the second conserved V-encoded cysteine to the conserved J-encoded phenylalanine. In an earlier analysis of around 640 of the donors, sequences lacking an unambiguous match to a single V gene segment were excluded. In an earlier analysis of 450 to 700 of the donors, V segments were called functional above 56.7% productive rearrangements and were called segregating when the between-donor standard deviation exceeded 5%. A statistical classification framework was built to diagnose cytomegalovirus status from the catalog of TCR beta chain sequences. In a later analysis, V and J genes were assigned by comparing TCR nucleotide sequences against IMGT/GENE-DB human TR gene sequences. A later analysis assigned CDR3 sequences and most-parsimonious VDJ recombination scenarios with the TCRdist pipeline. A later analysis defined each TCR beta chain by its CDR3 amino acid sequence plus V-gene family, and excluded reads lacking a unique V-gene family. A later analysis removed 550 to 650 highly shared, low-generation-probability nucleotide sequences to deal with suspected cross-contamination and a sequencing artifact. In a later analysis, a clonal expansion index for each public chain was calculated from normalized within-repertoire ranks of inferred template counts. In a later analysis, generation probabilities were computed using a VDJ recombination model fitted to out-of-frame rearrangements, and the results were checked against IGoR. In a later analysis, TCR-TCR, TCR-HLA and TCR-CMV co-occurrence was scored with hypergeometric tests, and a repertoire-size bias correction was applied to TCR pairs. False discovery rates were estimated in a later analysis by permuting HLA or CMV assignments 20 times. In a later analysis, co-occurring TCRs were grouped using DBSCAN, with TCRdist sequence similarity added in when clustering inside HLA-allele-positive subsets. For co-occurrence clustering, repertoires with fewer than 30,000 or more than 120,000 public chains were excluded, along with a handful of repertoires with anomalous nucleotide sharing. TCRdb took this table from immuneACCESS and kept in-frame rearrangements with V and J called. Such tables lack part of the clones; where checked against another copy, unresolved V genes explain under half of the gap, and the rest is unexplained. V and J calls and clone size are as listed in that table; D and trimming were resolved from the DNA. The sample profile shows about 250,000 clones; approximately 70% of them were found once. 2% to 2.5% of the sample is held by the ten biggest clonotypes.

Sequencing input: PBMCs. The sequence was obtained from a female donor in good health and CMV-seronegative.

The CDR3 amino acid sequence is: CASSHPGGPDEFF. Read as DNA, the sequence is TGCGCCAGCAGCCACCCCGGGGGACCCGACGAGTTCTTC. This chain joins TRBV4-1 to TRBJ2-1; tentative D gene TRBD2, with 6 bases matching. V drops 3 bases and J drops 14 bases, leaving 17 bases in between. The CDR3 goes from the cysteine to the phenylalanine over 13 residues. Only CDR3 DNA remains: 39 bases, in frame from the first base. The germline V gene encodes CDR1 MGHRA and CDR2 YSYEKL.